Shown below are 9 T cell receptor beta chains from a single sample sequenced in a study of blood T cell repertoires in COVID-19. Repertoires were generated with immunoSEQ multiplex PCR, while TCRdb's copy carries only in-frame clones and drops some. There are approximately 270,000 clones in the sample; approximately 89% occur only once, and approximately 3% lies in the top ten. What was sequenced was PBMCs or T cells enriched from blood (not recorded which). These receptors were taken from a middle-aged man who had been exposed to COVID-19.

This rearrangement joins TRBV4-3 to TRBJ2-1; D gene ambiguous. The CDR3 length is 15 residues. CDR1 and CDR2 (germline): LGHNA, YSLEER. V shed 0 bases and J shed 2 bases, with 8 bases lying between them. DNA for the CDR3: TGCGCCAGCAGCCAAGAAAGAGCCGCCTACAATGAGCAGTTCTTC. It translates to CASSQERAAYNEQFF.

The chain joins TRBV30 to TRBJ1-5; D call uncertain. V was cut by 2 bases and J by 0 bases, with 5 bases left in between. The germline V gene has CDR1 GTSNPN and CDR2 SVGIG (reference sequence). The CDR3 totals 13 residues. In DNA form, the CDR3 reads TGTGCCTGGAGTCCGTCTAGCAATCAGCCCCAGCATTTT. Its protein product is CAWSPSSNQPQHF.

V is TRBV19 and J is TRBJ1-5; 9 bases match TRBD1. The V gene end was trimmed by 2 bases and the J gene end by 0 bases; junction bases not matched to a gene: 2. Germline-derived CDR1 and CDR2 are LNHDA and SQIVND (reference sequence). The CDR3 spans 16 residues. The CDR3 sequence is CASSIRTGVSNQPQHF. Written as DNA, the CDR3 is TGTGCCAGTAGTATACGGACAGGGGTTAGCAATCAGCCCCAGCATTTT.

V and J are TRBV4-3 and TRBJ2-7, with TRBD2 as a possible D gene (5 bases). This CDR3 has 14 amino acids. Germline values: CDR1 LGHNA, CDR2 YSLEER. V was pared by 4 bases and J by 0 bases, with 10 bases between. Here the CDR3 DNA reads TGCGCCAGCAGCCCCGAGGGCTCCTCCTACGAGCAGTACTTC. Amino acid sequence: CASSPEGSSYEQYF.

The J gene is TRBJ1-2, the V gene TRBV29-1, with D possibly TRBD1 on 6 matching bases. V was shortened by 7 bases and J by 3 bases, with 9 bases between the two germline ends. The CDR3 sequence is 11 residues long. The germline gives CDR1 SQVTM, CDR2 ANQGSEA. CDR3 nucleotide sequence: TGCAGCGCACGACAGGACTATGGCTACACCTTC. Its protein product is CSARQDYGYTF.

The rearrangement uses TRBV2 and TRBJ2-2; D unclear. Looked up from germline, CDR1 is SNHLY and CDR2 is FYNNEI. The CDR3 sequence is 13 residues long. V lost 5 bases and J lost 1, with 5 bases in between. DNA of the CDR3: TGTGCCAGCAGTACAGTGAACACCGGGGAGCTGTTTTTT. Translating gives CASSTVNTGELFF.

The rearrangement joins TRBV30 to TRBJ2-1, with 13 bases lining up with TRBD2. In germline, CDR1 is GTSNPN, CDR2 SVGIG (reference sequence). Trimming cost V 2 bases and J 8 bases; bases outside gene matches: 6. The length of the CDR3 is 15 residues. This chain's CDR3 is CAWSTTSGRADEQFF. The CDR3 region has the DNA TGTGCCTGGAGTACTACTAGCGGGAGGGCGGATGAGCAGTTCTTC.

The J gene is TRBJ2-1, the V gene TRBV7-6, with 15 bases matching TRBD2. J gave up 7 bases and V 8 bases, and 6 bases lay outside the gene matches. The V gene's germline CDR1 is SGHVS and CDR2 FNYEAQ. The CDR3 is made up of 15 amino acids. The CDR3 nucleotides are TGTGCCAGCGGAAGGACTAGCGGGAGGGGGAATGAGCAGTTCTTC. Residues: CASGRTSGRGNEQFF.

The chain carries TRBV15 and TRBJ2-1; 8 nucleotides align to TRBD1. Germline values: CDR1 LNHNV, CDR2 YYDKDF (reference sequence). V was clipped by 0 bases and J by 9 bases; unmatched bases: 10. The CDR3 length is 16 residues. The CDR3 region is CATSRDLRQGAVEQFF. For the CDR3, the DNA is TGTGCCACCAGCAGAGATTTACGGCAGGGGGCAGTTGAGCAGTTCTTC.